Listed below are T cell receptor beta chains from one sample, sequenced in a study of shared clonotypes between healthy human individuals. Measured with immunoSEQ multiplex PCR; TCRdb has only the in-frame clones, and not every one. The sample includes about 2,500,000 clones, around 94% of them seen just once. The sample taken for sequencing was naive CD4+ T cells sorted from blood. Source of these receptors: a man aged 18 to 30 in good health. The CDR3 runs from the conserved cysteine through the conserved F or W. D genes are given only for firm matches. Clone size is not always given. Where it is, it says once, few, many or a class for expanded clones.

size: .
V: TRBV5-1
D: .
J: TRBJ2-1
DNA: TGCGCCAGTAAGGACCTGTCCTACAATGAGCAGTTCTTC
CDR3: CASKDLSYNEQFF

size: few
V: TRBV28
D: .
J: TRBJ1-1
DNA: TGTGCCAGCAGTCTAGCTCGCGGGGAGGTTGAAGCTTTCTTT
CDR3: CASSLARGEVEAFF

size: .
V: TRBV21-1
D: .
J: TRBJ2-7
DNA: TGTGCCAGCAGCACCCGGGGGGGGCCGGGGTCCTACGAGCAGTACTTC
CDR3: CASSTRGGPGSYEQYF

size: .
V: TRBV2
D: .
J: TRBJ2-2
DNA: TGTGCCAGCAGCACAAGACCCGGGGAGCTGTTTTTT
CDR3: CASSTRPGELFF

size: once
V: TRBV7-6
D: .
J: TRBJ1-4
DNA: TGTGCCAGCAGCTCATTGGTGGGTTCTAATGAAAAACTGTTTTTT
CDR3: CASSSLVGSNEKLFF

size: .
V: TRBV11-2
D: TRBD1
J: TRBJ1-2
DNA: TGTGCCAGCAGTACCCAGGGACAGGGGATAGGTGGCTACACCTTC
CDR3: CASSTQGQGIGGYTF

size: once
V: TRBV6-6
D: .
J: TRBJ1-6
DNA: TGTGCCAGCAGTTACCAGGGGCAGTCACCCCTCCACTTT
CDR3: CASSYQGQSPLHF

size: .
V: TRBV4-1
D: .
J: TRBJ2-5
DNA: TGCGCCAGCAGCCAAGATATATTCGGGGACAAACGCGGAGAGACCCAGTACTTC
CDR3: CASSQDIFGDKRGETQYF

size: .
V: TRBV5-1
D: .
J: TRBJ2-3
DNA: TGCGCCAGCAGCTTGGCCGGAACAGGCACAGATACGCAGTATTTT
CDR3: CASSLAGTGTDTQYF

size: .
V: TRBV5-6
D: TRBD1
J: TRBJ1-5
DNA: TGTGCCAGCAGCTTGGGGGGACAGGGATATCAGCCCCAGCATTTT
CDR3: CASSLGGQGYQPQHF

size: .
V: TRBV9
D: .
J: TRBJ2-3
DNA: TGTGCCAGCAGCGTACACAGCACAGATACGCAGTATTTT
CDR3: CASSVHSTDTQYF

size: few
V: TRBV7-9
D: .
J: TRBJ2-7
DNA: TGTGCCAGCAGCTCTTTCCCCGGCGAGCAGTACTTC
CDR3: CASSSFPGEQYF

size: .
V: TRBV7-2
D: .
J: TRBJ2-1
DNA: TGTGCCAGCAGCTTAGTTTCGACCTTAGTTAACAATGAGCAGTTCTTC
CDR3: CASSLVSTLVNNEQFF

size: .
V: TRBV11-2
D: .
J: TRBJ2-7
DNA: TGTGCCAGCAGCTTTGCTACCCGACGGTTAACGAGCTCCTACGAGCAGTACTTC
CDR3: CASSFATRRLTSSYEQYF

size: .
V: TRBV9
D: .
J: TRBJ1-1
DNA: TGTGCCAGCAGCCCCCCGGGACTGCAAAAGACTGAAGCTTTCTTT
CDR3: CASSPPGLQKTEAFF

size: .
V: TRBV11-2
D: .
J: TRBJ2-1
DNA: TGTGCCAGCAGCGGCCCTAGGGAGAATGAGCAGTTCTTC
CDR3: CASSGPRENEQFF

size: .
V: TRBV28
D: .
J: TRBJ1-1
DNA: TGTGCCAGCAGATCCGGGGTAACTGAAGCTTTCTTT
CDR3: CASRSGVTEAFF

size: .
V: TRBV5-4
D: .
J: TRBJ2-1
DNA: TGTGCCAGCAGCGGACGGGGGGCTAGCGGACTTTCTTCCTACAATGAGCAGTTCTTC
CDR3: CASSGRGASGLSSYNEQFF

size: once
V: TRBV5-4
D: TRBD1
J: TRBJ1-4
DNA: TGTGCCAGCAGCCCACCTCCGGGACAGGGAACAACTAATGAAAAACTGTTTTTT
CDR3: CASSPPPGQGTTNEKLFF

size: .
V: TRBV6-5
D: TRBD1
J: TRBJ2-7
DNA: TGTGCCAGCAGTCGGTCCGGGACAGGGTTTAGCGAGCAGTACTTC
CDR3: CASSRSGTGFSEQYF

size: .
V: TRBV5-8
D: TRBD1
J: TRBJ1-4
DNA: TGTGCCAGCAGCTTGGGTCGGACAGGGATCGCAACTAATGAAAAACTGTTTTTT
CDR3: CASSLGRTGIATNEKLFF